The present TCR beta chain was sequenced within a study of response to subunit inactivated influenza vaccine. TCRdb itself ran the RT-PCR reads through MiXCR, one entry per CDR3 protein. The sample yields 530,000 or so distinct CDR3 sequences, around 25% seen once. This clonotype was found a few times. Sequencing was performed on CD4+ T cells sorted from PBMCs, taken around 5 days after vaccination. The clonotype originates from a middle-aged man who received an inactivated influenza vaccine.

Here the CDR3 reads CASSRGREDTIYF. The CDR3 DNA follows: TGCGCCAGCAGCAGGGGGCGAGAGGACACCATATATTTT. The chain employs TRBV5-1 and TRBJ1-3; 7 bases are a match to TRBD1. Germline loops: CDR1 SGHRS, CDR2 YFSETQ. The CDR3 spans 13 residues. Germline trimming cut 4 bases from V and 8 bases from J; bases unmatched to any gene: 6.